This TCR beta chain was identified in a study of memory CD4+ T cells and cytomegalovirus serostatus. Turning to the study itself: Healthy Belgian adult donors included under ten CMV-positive and around 25 CMV-negative people.

The CDR3 is 14 residues long. Germline lookup yields CDR1 SGHRS and CDR2 YFSETQ. V was shortened by 7 bases and J by 3 bases, with 16 bases between the two germline ends. Remarks on this clone: The antigen remains undetermined.

Sequencing was performed with immunoSEQ multiplex PCR; in TCRdb, only in-frame clones are kept and a portion is missing. The data hold roughly 86,000 clones, with 80% observed a single time. The sort gate was single viable CD3+CD4+CD8-CD45RO+ cells for memory CD4+ T cells. Serostatus was set by detecting CMV pp150, pp28, p38, p52 IgG. General observations from the study: A US-trained random forest predicted CMV serostatus with median AUC around 0.91. Of 164 reported CMV TCRbeta sequences, 55 to 80 were found in memory CD4+ repertoires.

This chain joins TRBV5-1 and TRBJ1-1; the D gene is possibly TRBD1 (5 bases). The sequence was collected from an adult in good health and CMV-seropositive. The material sequenced was memory CD4+ T cells from blood. Here the CDR3 reads CASAYGAGDTEAFF. For the CDR3, the DNA is TGCGCCAGCGCCTACGGGGCTGGGGACACTGAAGCTTTCTTT.